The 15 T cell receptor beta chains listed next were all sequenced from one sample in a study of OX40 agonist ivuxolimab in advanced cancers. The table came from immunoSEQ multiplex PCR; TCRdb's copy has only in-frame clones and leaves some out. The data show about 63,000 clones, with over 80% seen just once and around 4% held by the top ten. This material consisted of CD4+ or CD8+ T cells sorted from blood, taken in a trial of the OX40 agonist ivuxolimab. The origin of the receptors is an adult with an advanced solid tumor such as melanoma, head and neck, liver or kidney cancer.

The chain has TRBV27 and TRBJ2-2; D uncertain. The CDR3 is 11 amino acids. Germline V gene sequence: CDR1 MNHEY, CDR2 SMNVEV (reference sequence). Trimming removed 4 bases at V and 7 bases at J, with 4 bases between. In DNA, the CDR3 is TGTGCCAGCAGTTCACTCGGGGAGCTGTTTTTT. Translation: CASSSLGELFF.

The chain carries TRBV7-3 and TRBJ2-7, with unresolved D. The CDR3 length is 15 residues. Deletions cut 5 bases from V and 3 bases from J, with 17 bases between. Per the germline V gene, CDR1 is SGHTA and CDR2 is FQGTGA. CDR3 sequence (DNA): TGTGCCAGCAGCCCCACACTGAGCTCTATCTACGAGCAGTACTTC. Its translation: CASSPTLSSIYEQYF.

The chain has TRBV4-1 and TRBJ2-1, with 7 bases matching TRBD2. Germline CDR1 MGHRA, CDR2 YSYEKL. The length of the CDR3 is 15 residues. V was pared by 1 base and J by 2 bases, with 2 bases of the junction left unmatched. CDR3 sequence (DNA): TGCGCCAGCAGCCAAGTGGGGGGGGCCTACAATGAGCAGTTCTTC. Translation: CASSQVGGAYNEQFF.

In nucleotides, the CDR3 is TGTGCCAGCAGTTATAAGGGGGGGACTGAAGCTTTCTTT. It encodes CASSYKGGTEAFF. The J gene is TRBJ1-1, the V gene TRBV27, with D perhaps TRBD1 (6 bases). The CDR3 is 13 amino acids. Trimming pared 4 bases from V and 5 bases from J, leaving 11 bases between. The germline gives CDR1 MNHEY, CDR2 SMNVEV (reference sequence).

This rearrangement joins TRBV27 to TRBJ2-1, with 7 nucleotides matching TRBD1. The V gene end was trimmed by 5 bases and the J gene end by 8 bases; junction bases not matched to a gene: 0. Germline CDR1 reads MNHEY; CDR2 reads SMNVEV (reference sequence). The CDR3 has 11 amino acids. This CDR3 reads CASSDRDEQFF. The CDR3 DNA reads TGTGCCAGCAGTGACAGGGATGAGCAGTTCTTC.

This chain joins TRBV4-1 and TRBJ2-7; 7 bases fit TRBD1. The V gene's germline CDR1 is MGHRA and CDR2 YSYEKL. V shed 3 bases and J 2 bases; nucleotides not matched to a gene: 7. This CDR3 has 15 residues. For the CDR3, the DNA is TGCGCCAGCAGCCAGTCTCGACAGGGAACCTACGAGCAGTACTTC. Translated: CASSQSRQGTYEQYF.

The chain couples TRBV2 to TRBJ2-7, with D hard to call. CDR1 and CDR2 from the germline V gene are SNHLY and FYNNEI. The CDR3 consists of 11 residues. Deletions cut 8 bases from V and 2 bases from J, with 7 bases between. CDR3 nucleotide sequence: TGTGCCAGCTCTAACACCTACGAGCAGTACTTC. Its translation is CASSNTYEQYF.

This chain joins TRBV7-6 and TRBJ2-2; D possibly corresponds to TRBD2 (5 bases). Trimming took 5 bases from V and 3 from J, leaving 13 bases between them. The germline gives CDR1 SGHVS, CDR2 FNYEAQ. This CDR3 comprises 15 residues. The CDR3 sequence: CASSRTWGDTGELFF. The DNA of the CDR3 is TGTGCCAGCAGCAGAACATGGGGAGACACCGGGGAGCTGTTTTTT.

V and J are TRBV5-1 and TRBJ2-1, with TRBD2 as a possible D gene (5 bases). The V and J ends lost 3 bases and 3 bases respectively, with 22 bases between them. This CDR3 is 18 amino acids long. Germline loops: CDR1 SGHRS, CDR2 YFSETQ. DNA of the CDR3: TGCGCCAGCAGCTCCCCCCGGGATAGGGCAGAGGTCTACAATGAGCAGTTCTTC. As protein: CASSSPRDRAEVYNEQFF.

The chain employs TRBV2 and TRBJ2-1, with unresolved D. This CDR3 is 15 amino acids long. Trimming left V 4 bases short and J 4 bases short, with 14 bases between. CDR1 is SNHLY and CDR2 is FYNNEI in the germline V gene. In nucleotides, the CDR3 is TGTGCCAGCAGTGGTGGGATCCCCCCTTACAATGAGCAGTTCTTC. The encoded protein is CASSGGIPPYNEQFF. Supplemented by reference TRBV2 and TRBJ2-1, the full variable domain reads EPEVTQTPSHQVTQMGQEVILRCVPISNHLYFYWYRQILGQKVEFLVSFYNNEISEKSEIFDDQFSVERPDGSNFTLKIRSTKLEDSAMYFCASSGGIPPYNEQFFGPGTRLTVL.

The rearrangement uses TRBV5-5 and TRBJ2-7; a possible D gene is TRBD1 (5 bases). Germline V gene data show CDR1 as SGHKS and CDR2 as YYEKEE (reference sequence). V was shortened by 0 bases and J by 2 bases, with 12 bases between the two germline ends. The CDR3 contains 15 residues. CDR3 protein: CASSLDPGYPYEQYV. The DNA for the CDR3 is TGTGCCAGCAGCTTGGATCCAGGGTATCCCTACGAGCAGTACGTC.

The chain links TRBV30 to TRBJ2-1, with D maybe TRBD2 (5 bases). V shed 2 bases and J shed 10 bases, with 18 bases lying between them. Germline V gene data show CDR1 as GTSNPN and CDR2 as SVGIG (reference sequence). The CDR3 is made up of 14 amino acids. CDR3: CAWSWVADFREQFF. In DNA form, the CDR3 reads TGTGCCTGGAGTTGGGTTGCGGACTTCAGGGAGCAGTTCTTC.

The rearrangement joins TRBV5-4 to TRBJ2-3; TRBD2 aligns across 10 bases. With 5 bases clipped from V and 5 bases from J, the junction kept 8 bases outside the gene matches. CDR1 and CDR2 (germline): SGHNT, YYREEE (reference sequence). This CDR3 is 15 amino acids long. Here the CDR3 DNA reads TGTGCCAGCAGACCAGCGGGAGGGCCTTTAGATACGCAGTATTTT. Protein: CASRPAGGPLDTQYF.

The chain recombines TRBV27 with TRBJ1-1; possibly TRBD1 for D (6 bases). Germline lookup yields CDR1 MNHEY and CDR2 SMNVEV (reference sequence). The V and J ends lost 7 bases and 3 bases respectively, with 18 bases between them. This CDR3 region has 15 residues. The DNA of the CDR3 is TGTGCCAGCACCGACGTACCGGGACAACACACTGAAGCTTTCTTT. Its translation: CASTDVPGQHTEAFF.

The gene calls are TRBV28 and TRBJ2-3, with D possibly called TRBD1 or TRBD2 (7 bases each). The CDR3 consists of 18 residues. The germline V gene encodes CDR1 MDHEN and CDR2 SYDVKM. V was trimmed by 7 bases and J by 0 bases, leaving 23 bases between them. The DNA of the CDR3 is TGTGCCAGCAATATCCAGGGGGAGGGAATATCTAGCACAGATACGCAGTATTTT. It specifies CASNIQGEGISSTDTQYF. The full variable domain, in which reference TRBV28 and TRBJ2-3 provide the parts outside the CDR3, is DVKVTQSSRYLVKRTGEKVFLECVQDMDHENMFWYRQDPGLGLRLIYFSYDVKMKEKGDIPEGYSVSREKKERFSLILESASTNQTSMYLCASNIQGEGISSTDTQYFGPGTRLTVL.